The source of this TCR beta chain is a study of regulatory T cells in long-lasting Graves disease. The CDR3 is 16 residues long. Losses at the gene ends were 1 base for V and 3 bases for J; bases not matched to a gene: 6. The germline gives CDR1 LNHNV, CDR2 YYDKDF (reference sequence). The authors built TCR beta libraries using iRepertoire HTBI primers and Arm-PCR of CDR3 regions. MiXCR, run by TCRdb on the multiplex PCR reads, gives a single entry per CDR3 protein. The sample consists of about 450,000 distinct CDR3 sequences, around 15% of them appearing once. This clonotype occurred many times. Time point reported: newly diagnosed GD, antithyroid drugs for less than 3 months. The authors made the TCR library using RNA they extracted from PBMCs. This sample was shared with a second study, whose subject was T cells in Graves' hyperthyroidism and ophthalmopathy.

This TCR came from a woman in her twenties or thirties with Graves disease. The V call is TRBV15, the J call TRBJ2-1; 7 bases agree with TRBD2. Sequencing was performed on peripheral blood mononuclear cells (PBMCs), taken at new diagnosis, from a patient treated with antithyroid drugs. The CDR3 here is CATSRGGGVLYNEQFF. The CDR3 DNA sequence: TGTGCCACCAGCAGAGGGGGAGGGGTACTCTACAATGAGCAGTTCTTC.